This TCR beta chain was recovered during a study of shared clonotypes between healthy human individuals. Clones were sequenced by immunoSEQ multiplex PCR, and TCRdb holds only the in-frame ones, with some missing. This table holds roughly 2.5 million clones, around nine tenths found once. The CDR3 is made up of 16 amino acids. V lost 2 bases to trimming and J lost 5 bases; unmatched junction nucleotides: 11. The V gene's germline CDR1 is SGHNT and CDR2 YYREEE (reference sequence). The chain combines TRBV5-4 with TRBJ2-5; 8 bases agree with TRBD2. The TCR comes from a man aged 18 to 29 in good health. The specimen sequenced was naive CD4+ T cells sorted from blood. Subset indicated: CD45RA+ positively selected. In nucleotides, the CDR3 is TGTGCCAGCAGCTTAGAAGCGGGGGTTGGAGGGGAGACCCAGTACTTC. It translates to CASSLEAGVGGETQYF. Full variable domain (remainder filled in from reference TRBV5-4 and TRBJ2-5): ETGVTQSPTHLIKTRGQQVTLRCSSQSGHNTVSWYQQALGQGPQFIFQYYREEENGRGNFPPRFSGLQFPNYSSELNVNALELDDSALYLCASSLEAGVGGETQYFGPGTRLLVL.